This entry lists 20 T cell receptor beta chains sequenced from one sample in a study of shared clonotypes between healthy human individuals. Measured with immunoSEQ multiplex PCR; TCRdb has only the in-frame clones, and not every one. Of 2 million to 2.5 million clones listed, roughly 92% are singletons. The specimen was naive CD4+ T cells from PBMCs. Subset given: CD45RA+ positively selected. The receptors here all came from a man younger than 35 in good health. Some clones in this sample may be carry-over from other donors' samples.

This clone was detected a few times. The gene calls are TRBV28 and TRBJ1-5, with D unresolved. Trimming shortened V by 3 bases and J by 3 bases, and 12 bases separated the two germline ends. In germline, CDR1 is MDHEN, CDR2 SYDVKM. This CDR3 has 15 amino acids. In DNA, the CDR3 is TGTGCCAGCAGTTTGTGGCAGGCGGTCAATCAGCCCCAGCATTTT. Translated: CASSLWQAVNQPQHF. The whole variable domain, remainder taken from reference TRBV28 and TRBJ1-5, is DVKVTQSSRYLVKRTGEKVFLECVQDMDHENMFWYRQDPGLGLRLIYFSYDVKMKEKGDIPEGYSVSREKKERFSLILESASTNQTSMYLCASSLWQAVNQPQHFGDGTRLSIL.

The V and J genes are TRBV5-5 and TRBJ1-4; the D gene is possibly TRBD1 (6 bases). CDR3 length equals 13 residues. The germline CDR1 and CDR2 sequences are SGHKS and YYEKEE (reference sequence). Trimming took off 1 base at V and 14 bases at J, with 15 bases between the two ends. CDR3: CASSLMTQGVLFF. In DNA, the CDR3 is TGTGCCAGCAGCTTGATGACACAGGGCGTCCTGTTTTTT.

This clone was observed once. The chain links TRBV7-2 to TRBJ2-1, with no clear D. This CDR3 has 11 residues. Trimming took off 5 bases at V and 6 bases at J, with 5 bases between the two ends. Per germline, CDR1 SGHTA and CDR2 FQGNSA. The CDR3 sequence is CASSPFNEQFF. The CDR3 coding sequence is TGTGCCAGCAGCCCTTTCAATGAGCAGTTCTTC.

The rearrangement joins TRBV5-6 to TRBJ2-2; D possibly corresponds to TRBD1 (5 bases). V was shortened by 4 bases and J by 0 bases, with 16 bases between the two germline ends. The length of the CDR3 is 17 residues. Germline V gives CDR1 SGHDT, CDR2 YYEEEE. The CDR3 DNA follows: TGTGCCAGCAGCGACAGACCGGGTCACGCGAACACCGGGGAGCTGTTTTTT. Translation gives CASSDRPGHANTGELFF.

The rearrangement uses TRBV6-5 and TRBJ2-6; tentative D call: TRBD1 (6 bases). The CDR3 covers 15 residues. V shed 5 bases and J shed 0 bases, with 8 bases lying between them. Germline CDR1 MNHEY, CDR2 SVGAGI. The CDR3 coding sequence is TGTGCCAGCAGTACAGGGTACTCTGGGGCCAACGTCCTGACTTTC. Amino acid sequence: CASSTGYSGANVLTF.

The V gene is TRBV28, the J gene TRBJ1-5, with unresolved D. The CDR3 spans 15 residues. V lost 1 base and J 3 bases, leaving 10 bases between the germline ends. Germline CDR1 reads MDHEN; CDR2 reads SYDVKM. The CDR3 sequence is CASSLSLEINQPQHF. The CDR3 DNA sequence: TGTGCCAGCAGTTTATCTTTGGAGATCAATCAGCCCCAGCATTTT.

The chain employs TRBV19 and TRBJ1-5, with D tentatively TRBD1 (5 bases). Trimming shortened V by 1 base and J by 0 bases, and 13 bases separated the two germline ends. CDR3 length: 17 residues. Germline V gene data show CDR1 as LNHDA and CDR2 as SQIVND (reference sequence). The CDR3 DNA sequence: TGTGCCAGTAGTATAGGCAGGGTTTATTATAGCAATCAGCCCCAGCATTTT. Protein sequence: CASSIGRVYYSNQPQHF.

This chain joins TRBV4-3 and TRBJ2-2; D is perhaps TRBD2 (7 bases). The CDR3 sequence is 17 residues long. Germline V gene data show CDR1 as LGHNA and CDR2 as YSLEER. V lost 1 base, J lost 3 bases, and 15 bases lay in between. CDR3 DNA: TGCGCCAGCAGCCAAGGAGGGGGGACTACTGACACCGGGGAGCTGTTTTTT. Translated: CASSQGGGTTDTGELFF.

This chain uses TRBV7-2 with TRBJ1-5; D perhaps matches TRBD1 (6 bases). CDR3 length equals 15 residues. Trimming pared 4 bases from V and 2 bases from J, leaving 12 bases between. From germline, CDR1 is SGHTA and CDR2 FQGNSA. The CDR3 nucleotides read TGTGCCAGCAGCTCTACAGCAGGGGGCAATCAGCCCCAGCATTTT. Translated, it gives CASSSTAGGNQPQHF.

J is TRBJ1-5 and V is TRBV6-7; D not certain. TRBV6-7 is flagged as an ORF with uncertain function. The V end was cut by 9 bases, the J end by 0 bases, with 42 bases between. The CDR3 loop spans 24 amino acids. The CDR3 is CARKYLPHIPEPFLNRYSNQPQHF. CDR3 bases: TGTGCCAGAAAGTACCTCCCCCACATCCCGGAACCCTTCCTTAACCGATATAGCAATCAGCCCCAGCATTTT.

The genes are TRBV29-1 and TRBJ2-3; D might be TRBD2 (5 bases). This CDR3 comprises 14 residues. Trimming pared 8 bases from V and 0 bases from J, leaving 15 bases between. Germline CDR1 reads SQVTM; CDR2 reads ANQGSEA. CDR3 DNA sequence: TGCAGCTCCAGTAGCGATACTAGCACAGATACGCAGTATTTT. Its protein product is CSSSSDTSTDTQYF.

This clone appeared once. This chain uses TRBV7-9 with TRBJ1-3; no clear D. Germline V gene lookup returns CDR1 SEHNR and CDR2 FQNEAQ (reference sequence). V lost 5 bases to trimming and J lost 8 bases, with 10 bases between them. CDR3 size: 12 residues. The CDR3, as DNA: TGTGCCAGCAGCCTTTTTGTAGACACCATATATTTT. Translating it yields CASSLFVDTIYF.

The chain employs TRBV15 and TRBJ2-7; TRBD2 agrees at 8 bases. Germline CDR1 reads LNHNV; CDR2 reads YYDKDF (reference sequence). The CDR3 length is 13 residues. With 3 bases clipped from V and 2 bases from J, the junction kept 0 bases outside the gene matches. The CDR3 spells CATSSGRAYEQYF. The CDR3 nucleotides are TGTGCCACCAGCAGCGGGAGGGCCTACGAGCAGTACTTC.

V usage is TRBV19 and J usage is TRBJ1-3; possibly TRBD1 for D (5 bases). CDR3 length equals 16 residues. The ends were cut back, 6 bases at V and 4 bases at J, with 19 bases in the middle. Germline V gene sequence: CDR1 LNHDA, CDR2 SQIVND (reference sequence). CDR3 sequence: CASSLRRDSGGNTIYF. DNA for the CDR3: TGTGCCAGTAGCCTAAGACGGGACTCAGGGGGAAACACCATATATTTT. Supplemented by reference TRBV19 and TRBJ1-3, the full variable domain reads DGGITQSPKYLFRKEGQNVTLSCEQNLNHDAMYWYRQDPGQGLRLIYYSQIVNDFQKGDIAEGYSVSREKKESFPLTVTSAQKNPTAFYLCASSLRRDSGGNTIYFGEGSWLTVV.

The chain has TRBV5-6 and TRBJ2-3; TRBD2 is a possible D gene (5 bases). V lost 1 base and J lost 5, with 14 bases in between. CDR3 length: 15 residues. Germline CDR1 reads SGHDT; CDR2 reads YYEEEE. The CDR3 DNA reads TGTGCCAGCAGCTTGTTTACCGGGGTCATAGATACGCAGTATTTT. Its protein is CASSLFTGVIDTQYF.

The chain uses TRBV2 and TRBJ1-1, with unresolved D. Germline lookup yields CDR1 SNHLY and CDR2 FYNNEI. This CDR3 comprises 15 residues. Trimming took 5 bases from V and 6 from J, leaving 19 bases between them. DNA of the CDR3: TGTGCCAGCAGTTCTCCCGGGCCATTTAATGCTGAAGCTTTCTTT. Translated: CASSSPGPFNAEAFF. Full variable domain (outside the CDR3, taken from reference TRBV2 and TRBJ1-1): EPEVTQTPSHQVTQMGQEVILRCVPISNHLYFYWYRQILGQKVEFLVSFYNNEISEKSEIFDDQFSVERPDGSNFTLKIRSTKLEDSAMYFCASSSPGPFNAEAFFGQGTRLTVV.

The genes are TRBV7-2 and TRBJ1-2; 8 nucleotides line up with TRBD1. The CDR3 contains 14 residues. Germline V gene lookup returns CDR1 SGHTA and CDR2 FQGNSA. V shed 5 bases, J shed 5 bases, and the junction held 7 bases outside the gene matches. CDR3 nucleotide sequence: TGTGCCAGCAGCCCGACAGGGGTATGGTATGGCTACACCTTC. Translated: CASSPTGVWYGYTF.

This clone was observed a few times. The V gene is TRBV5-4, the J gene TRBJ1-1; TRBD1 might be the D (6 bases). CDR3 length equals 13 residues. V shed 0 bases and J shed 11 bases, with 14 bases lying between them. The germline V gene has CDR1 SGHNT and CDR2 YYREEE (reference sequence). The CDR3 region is CASSLGQAQGAFF. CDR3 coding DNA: TGTGCCAGCAGCTTGGGACAGGCTCAGGGGGCTTTCTTT.

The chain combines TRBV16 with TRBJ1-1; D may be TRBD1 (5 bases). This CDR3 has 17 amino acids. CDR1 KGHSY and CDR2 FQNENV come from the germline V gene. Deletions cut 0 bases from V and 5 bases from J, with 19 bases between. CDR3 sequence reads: CASSQSRQGSGRTEAFF. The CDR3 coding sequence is TGTGCCAGCAGCCAATCCCGGCAGGGCTCAGGGAGGACTGAAGCTTTCTTT.

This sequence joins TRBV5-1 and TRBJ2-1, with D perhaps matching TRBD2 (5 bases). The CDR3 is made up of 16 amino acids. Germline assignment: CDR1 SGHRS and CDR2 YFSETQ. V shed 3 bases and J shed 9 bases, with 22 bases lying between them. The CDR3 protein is CASSSGVGGLIAEQFF. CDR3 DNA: TGCGCCAGCAGCTCCGGGGTAGGTGGGTTGATCGCTGAGCAGTTCTTC.